The clone carrying this T cell receptor beta chain was counted many times. Its specificity is unknown. These data originate in a study of PD-1 blockade in mismatch repair-deficient tumors. Mismatch repair deficiency was confirmed in all patients, by PCR or immunohistochemistry. TCR sequencing covered a few patients who responded to pembrolizumab. Regarding the study as a whole: Tumor-resident clones, often undetectable pretreatment in blood, expanded then contracted after pembrolizumab.

The CDR3 covers 16 residues. V was clipped by 0 bases and J by 0 bases; unmatched bases: 4. Germline V gives CDR1 SGHAT, CDR2 FQNNGV. Sequencing used immunoSEQ multiplex PCR; TCRdb keeps in-frame clones, though not all of them. The sample shows some 120,000 clones, 70% to 90% of them seen only once. V and J are TRBV11-2 and TRBJ1-1; 7 bases map to TRBD1. The source is an adult with mismatch repair-deficient cancer. Sequencing used peripheral blood, obtained 44 weeks after starting pembrolizumab. In DNA, the CDR3 is TGTGCCAGCAGCTTAGACGGACAGGAGTTGAACACTGAAGCTTTCTTT. Encoded protein: CASSLDGQELNTEAFF.